This entry is about one T cell receptor beta chain. The method was immunoSEQ multiplex PCR; TCRdb's version includes in-frame clones alone and lacks a portion of them. The table has about 68,000 clones, 85% to 95% seen once; the top ten hold 2.9%. The data were taken from a study of T cells after somatic rescue of genetic block. CDR3 size: 16 residues. Germline V lookup: CDR1 MNHEY, CDR2 SMNVEV (reference sequence). V trimming: 6 bases; J trimming: 2 bases; junction bases outside the gene matches: 11. The material sequenced was peripheral blood mononuclear cells (PBMCs). The source is a man aged 35-49 years. The V gene is TRBV27, the J gene TRBJ2-7; 9 bases are shared with TRBD1. DNA for the CDR3: TGTGCCAGCAGCCGGTCCGGGACAGGGTTTCCCTACGAGCAGTACTTC. Protein: CASSRSGTGFPYEQYF.